The present T cell receptor beta chain was sequenced within a study of OX40 agonist ivuxolimab in advanced cancers. Study at large: Patients receiving dose escalation had hepatocellular carcinoma, melanoma, renal cell or head and neck cancer. The study's findings and limits: More expanded clones were seen, on average, in CD8+ T cells than in CD4+.

Trimming pared 3 bases from V and 6 bases from J, leaving 12 bases between. The CDR3 spans 14 residues. Germline assignment: CDR1 ENHRY and CDR2 SYGVKD. Points on this clone: Antigen: not known.

Libraries were prepared by immunoSEQ multiplex PCR; TCRdb keeps only in-frame clonotypes and omits some of them. The data show under 90,000 clones, approximately 88% seen once. This sequence was found in an adult with an advanced solid tumor such as melanoma, head and neck, liver or kidney cancer. The genes are TRBV10-3 and TRBJ2-1; a possible D gene is TRBD2 (6 bases). Sample: CD4+ or CD8+ T cells sorted from blood, taken in a trial of the OX40 agonist ivuxolimab. In DNA, the CDR3 is TGTGCCATCAGTGACCTGGGGACTGCCAATGAGCAGTTCTTC. Amino acids: CAISDLGTANEQFF.